This entry is about one TCR beta chain. The sample comes from a study of early T cells in non-severe SARS-CoV-2 infection. Whole-study context: Bulk RNA taken from unsorted whole blood was sequenced, leaving chains unpaired.

The CDR3 covers 14 residues. Germline values: CDR1 MGHRA, CDR2 YSYEKL. V was clipped by 3 bases and J by 6 bases; unmatched bases: 7. TCRdb reanalysed the 5' RACE reads using MiXCR and keeps one entry per CDR3 protein. The table has 100,000 or so distinct CDR3 sequences, 15% to 20% seen once. The source of this sequence is an adult who was a healthcare worker with PCR-confirmed SARS-CoV-2 infection or an uninfected control (not recorded which). Here the sequenced sample was whole blood, taken at baseline. This chain links TRBV4-1 with TRBJ1-1, with 7 bases lining up with TRBD1. CDR3: CASSHSTGTAEAFF. In DNA, the CDR3 is TGCGCCAGCAGCCATTCGACAGGGACCGCTGAAGCTTTCTTT.